A single sample gave rise to the 17 T cell receptor beta chains below, sequenced in a study of OX40 agonist ivuxolimab in advanced cancers. Repertoires were generated with immunoSEQ multiplex PCR, while TCRdb's copy carries only in-frame clones and drops some. The data hold some 15,000 clones, with over 75% observed a single time. Sequencing was performed on CD4+ or CD8+ T cells sorted from blood, taken in a trial of the OX40 agonist ivuxolimab. The origin of the receptors is an adult with an advanced solid tumor such as melanoma, head and neck, liver or kidney cancer.

This chain connects TRBV6-5 to TRBJ2-7, with D tentatively TRBD1 (6 bases). Germline values: CDR1 MNHEY, CDR2 SVGAGI. The CDR3 runs 16 residues. Trimming removed 4 bases at V and 1 base at J, with 17 bases between. The CDR3 coding sequence is TGTGCCAGCAGTTCCAGCCAGGGGATCGGGTCCTACGAGCAGTACTTC. This sequence encodes CASSSSQGIGSYEQYF.

J is TRBJ2-7 and V is TRBV28; 7 bases match TRBD2. The CDR3 is 15 residues long. V lost 3 bases and J lost 1; bases outside the gene matches: 6. In germline, CDR1 is MDHEN, CDR2 SYDVKM. DNA for the CDR3: TGTGCCAGCAGTTTGGGAGGGACGCCATCCTACGAGCAGTACTTC. Translating it yields CASSLGGTPSYEQYF. Combining the CDR3 with reference TRBV28 and TRBJ2-7 gives the whole variable domain DVKVTQSSRYLVKRTGEKVFLECVQDMDHENMFWYRQDPGLGLRLIYFSYDVKMKEKGDIPEGYSVSREKKERFSLILESASTNQTSMYLCASSLGGTPSYEQYFGPGTRLTVT.

The gene calls are TRBV19 and TRBJ2-4, with D possibly TRBD2 on 6 matching bases. Trimming left V 4 bases short and J 15 bases short, with 13 bases between. The CDR3 is made up of 11 amino acids. CDR1 and CDR2 from the germline V gene are LNHDA and SQIVND (reference sequence). The CDR3 coding sequence is TGTGCCAGTAGTAACCGGGAGAGAACGTACTTC. This sequence encodes CASSNRERTYF. The full variable domain, in which reference TRBV19 and TRBJ2-4 provide the parts outside the CDR3, is DGGITQSPKYLFRKEGQNVTLSCEQNLNHDAMYWYRQDPGQGLRLIYYSQIVNDFQKGDIAEGYSVSREKKESFPLTVTSAQKNPTAFYLCASSNRERTYFGAGTRLSVL.

Comment on this clone: A much larger clone lies one base from this, so it may be a read error. The rearrangement joins TRBV7-9 to TRBJ1-5; no clear D gene. This CDR3 comprises 14 residues. Germline V gives CDR1 SEHNR, CDR2 FQNEAQ (reference sequence). CDR3 bases: TGTGCCAACAGCCTCGGTTGGAGCAATCAGCCCCAGCATTTT. This codes for CANSLGWSNQPQHF.

This chain joins TRBV9 and TRBJ2-1, with D perhaps being TRBD1 or TRBD2 (5 bases each). The length of the CDR3 is 14 residues. Germline V gives CDR1 SGDLS, CDR2 YYNGEE. V was clipped by 0 bases and J by 8 bases, with 12 bases between them. The CDR3 DNA is TGTGCCAGCAGCGTAGGGGGGAGAGACCATGAGCAGTTCTTC. Its translation is CASSVGGRDHEQFF.

This clone occurred a few times. CDR3 in DNA: TGTGCCAGCAGCTTAGGGGGCCCACCCTACGAGCAGTACTTC. Protein sequence: CASSLGGPPYEQYF. This chain joins TRBV7-6 and TRBJ2-7, with D perhaps TRBD1 (5 bases). Trimming cost V 1 base and J 2 bases, with 9 bases left between them. Germline V gene lookup returns CDR1 SGHVS and CDR2 FNYEAQ. The CDR3 contains 14 residues.

This chain joins TRBV27 and TRBJ2-7, with TRBD2 identical over 16 bases. Germline CDR1 is MNHEY and CDR2 is SMNVEV (reference sequence). The CDR3 extends over 18 amino acids. J was trimmed by 2 bases and V by 6 bases; bases with no gene match: 10. This CDR3 is CASSQELGLAGGPYEQYF. Here the CDR3 DNA reads TGTGCCAGCAGCCAGGAGCTGGGACTAGCGGGAGGGCCCTACGAGCAGTACTTC.

The J gene is TRBJ2-1, the V gene TRBV5-4; D call uncertain. The CDR3 runs to 15 residues. V lost 0 bases and J lost 0, with 7 bases in between. Germline loops: CDR1 SGHNT, CDR2 YYREEE (reference sequence). The CDR3 spells CASSLGPASYNEQFF. The CDR3 nucleotides are TGTGCCAGCAGCTTGGGACCGGCCTCCTACAATGAGCAGTTCTTC. The entire variable domain, with the rest obtained from reference TRBV5-4 and TRBJ2-1, is as follows: ETGVTQSPTHLIKTRGQQVTLRCSSQSGHNTVSWYQQALGQGPQFIFQYYREEENGRGNFPPRFSGLQFPNYSSELNVNALELDDSALYLCASSLGPASYNEQFFGPGTRLTVL.

The rearrangement joins TRBV7-9 to TRBJ2-5; D is possibly TRBD1 (7 bases). Trimming removed 4 bases at V and 5 bases at J, with 14 bases between. CDR1 is SEHNR and CDR2 is FQNEAQ in the germline V gene (reference sequence). This CDR3 comprises 14 residues. This chain's CDR3 is CASSSAGGRETQYF. Here the CDR3 DNA reads TGTGCCAGCAGCTCCGCAGGGGGGCGGGAGACCCAGTACTTC.

V usage is TRBV27 and J usage is TRBJ1-1; D possibly corresponds to TRBD1 (5 bases). From germline, CDR1 is MNHEY and CDR2 SMNVEV (reference sequence). The V end lost 8 bases, the J end lost 4 bases, and 8 bases lay between the germline ends. The CDR3 is 11 residues long. The CDR3 DNA follows: TGTGCCAGCCAAGACAGCACTGAAGCTTTCTTT. This gives the protein CASQDSTEAFF.

Only a few counts were recorded for this clone. A junction boundary mismatches the germline segment, possibly from a read error. The rearrangement uses TRBV7-7 and TRBJ2-2, with no clear D. This CDR3 contains 15 residues. Germline values: CDR1 SSHAT, CDR2 FNYEAQ (reference sequence). This CDR3 reads CASSLDLSVTGELFF. The CDR3 nucleotides are TGTGCTAGCAGCTTAGACCTCAGTGTCACCGGGGAGCTGTTTTTT.

This rearrangement joins TRBV4-1 to TRBJ2-7; TRBD2 matches at 8 bases. Trimming cost V 0 bases and J 6 bases; bases outside gene matches: 7. The CDR3 loop spans 15 amino acids. Germline loops: CDR1 MGHRA, CDR2 YSYEKL. The CDR3 coding sequence is TGCGCCAGCAGCCAAGAAACTAGCCTAGCGGGCGAGCAGTACTTC. This encodes CASSQETSLAGEQYF.

The chain carries TRBV27 and TRBJ2-5, with TRBD2 as a possible D gene (6 bases). Trimming pared 5 bases from V and 4 bases from J, leaving 11 bases between. The length of the CDR3 is 13 residues. CDR1 and CDR2 from the germline V gene are MNHEY and SMNVEV (reference sequence). The CDR3 sequence: CASSTKGGETQYF. Written as DNA, the CDR3 is TGTGCCAGCAGTACCAAGGGAGGAGAGACCCAGTACTTC.

The chain joins TRBV13 to TRBJ1-1, with D perhaps matching TRBD1 (5 bases). V gave up 0 bases and J gave up 4 bases, with 12 bases separating them. Germline CDR1 and CDR2: PRHDT and FYEKMQ (reference sequence). The CDR3 totals 15 residues. CDR3 amino acids: CASSLGGRRGTEAFF. The CDR3, as DNA: TGTGCCAGCAGCTTAGGAGGGCGAAGGGGCACTGAAGCTTTCTTT.

This clone was recorded only once. The DNA is left out, because the CDR3 cannot be placed on it with certainty; the CDR3 is given as TCRdb lists it. The chain carries TRBV28 and TRBJ2-7; TRBD1 is the table's D call and was not checked against the DNA. The CDR3 has 12 residues if both end residues are counted. Germline V gives CDR1 MDHEN, CDR2 SYDVKM. CDR3 sequence: CASSFGQGSRYF.

V usage is TRBV2 and J usage is TRBJ2-5, with no clear D. Trimming stripped 0 bases from V and 2 bases from J, with 13 bases between. Germline values: CDR1 SNHLY, CDR2 FYNNEI. This CDR3 is built from 16 residues. Here the CDR3 DNA reads TGTGCCAGCAGTGAAGCAGGAAGAGCTATTCAAGAGACCCAGTACTTC. Residues: CASSEAGRAIQETQYF.

The rearrangement joins TRBV4-3 to TRBJ2-3, with 12 bases fitting TRBD2. CDR1 and CDR2 (germline): LGHNA, YSLEER. V lost 1 base and J lost 4; bases outside the gene matches: 12. There are 19 residues in the CDR3. The CDR3 DNA reads as TGCGCCAGCAGCCAAGGGGGACTAGCGGGCCTCACCTTTCCAGATACGCAGTATTTT. Translating it yields CASSQGGLAGLTFPDTQYF.